Below are 2 T cell receptor beta chains sequenced from a single sample in a study of blood T cell repertoires in COVID-19. Method: immunoSEQ multiplex PCR; TCRdb's copy keeps in-frame clones and lacks some. The sample lists approximately 340,000 clones, approximately 90% occurring once. Sequenced: peripheral blood. Receptor source: a man aged 25-45 years with COVID-19, enrolled during active disease.

This clone was seen just once. The chain links TRBV5-4 to TRBJ2-7, with 9 positions matching TRBD1. Germline CDR1 is SGHNT and CDR2 is YYREEE (reference sequence). This CDR3 comprises 16 residues. With V trimmed by 4 bases and J by 0 bases, 8 bases remained unmatched. The CDR3 region has the DNA TGTGCCAGCAGCGAGGGCGGACAGGGGAGCTCCTACGAGCAGTACTTC. As protein: CASSEGGQGSSYEQYF.

This clone has a single count. This chain links TRBV10-3 with TRBJ2-5, with 10 bases matching TRBD2. The CDR3 consists of 15 residues. J was trimmed by 4 bases and V by 3 bases; bases with no gene match: 5. Germline V gene sequence: CDR1 ENHRY, CDR2 SYGVKD. The CDR3 DNA is TGTGCCATCAGTGAAGTTCCTAGCGGGAGAGAGACCCAGTACTTC. This translates into CAISEVPSGRETQYF.